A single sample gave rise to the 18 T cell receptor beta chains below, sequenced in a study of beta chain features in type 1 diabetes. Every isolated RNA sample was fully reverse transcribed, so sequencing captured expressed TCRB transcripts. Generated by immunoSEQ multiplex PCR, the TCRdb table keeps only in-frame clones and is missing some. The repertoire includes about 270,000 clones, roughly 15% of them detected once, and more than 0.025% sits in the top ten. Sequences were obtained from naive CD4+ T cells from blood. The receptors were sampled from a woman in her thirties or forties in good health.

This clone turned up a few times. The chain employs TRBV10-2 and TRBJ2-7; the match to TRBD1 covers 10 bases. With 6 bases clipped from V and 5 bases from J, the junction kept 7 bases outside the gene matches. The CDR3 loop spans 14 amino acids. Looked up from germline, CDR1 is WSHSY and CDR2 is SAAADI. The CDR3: CASRTTGTGDEQYF. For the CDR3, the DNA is TGCGCCAGCAGGACCACCGGGACAGGGGACGAGCAGTACTTC.

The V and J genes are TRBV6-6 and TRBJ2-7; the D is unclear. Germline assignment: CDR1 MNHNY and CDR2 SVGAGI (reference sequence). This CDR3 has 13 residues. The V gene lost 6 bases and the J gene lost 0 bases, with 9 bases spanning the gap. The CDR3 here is CASSPPSSYEQYF. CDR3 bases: TGTGCCAGCAGCCCCCCTAGCTCCTACGAGCAGTACTTC.

In nucleotides, the CDR3 is TGCGCCAGCAGCCAAGCCGTCGGACAGGGGAGCACTGAAGCTTTCTTT. It encodes CASSQAVGQGSTEAFF. This chain uses TRBV4-3 with TRBJ1-1, with 9 bases identical to TRBD1. The CDR3 sequence is 16 residues long. Looked up from germline, CDR1 is LGHNA and CDR2 is YSLEER. J gave up 4 bases and V 1 base, and 7 bases lay outside the gene matches.

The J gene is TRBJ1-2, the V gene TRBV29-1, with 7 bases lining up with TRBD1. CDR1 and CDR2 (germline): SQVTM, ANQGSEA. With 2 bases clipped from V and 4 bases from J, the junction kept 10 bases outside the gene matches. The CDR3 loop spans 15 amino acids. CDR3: CSVENSIGQAYGYTF. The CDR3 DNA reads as TGCAGCGTTGAAAATAGTATTGGACAGGCCTATGGCTACACCTTC.

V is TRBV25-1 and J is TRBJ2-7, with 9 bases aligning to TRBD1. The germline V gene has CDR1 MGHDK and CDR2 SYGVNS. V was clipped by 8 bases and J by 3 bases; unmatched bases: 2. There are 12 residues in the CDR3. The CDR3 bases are TGTGCCAGCGGGACAGGGAACTACGAGCAGTACTTC. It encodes CASGTGNYEQYF.

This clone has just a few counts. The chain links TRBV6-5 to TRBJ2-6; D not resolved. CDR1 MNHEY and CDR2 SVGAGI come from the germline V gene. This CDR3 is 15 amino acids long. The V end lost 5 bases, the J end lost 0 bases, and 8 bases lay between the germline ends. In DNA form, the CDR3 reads TGTGCCAGCAGTCCTGACAACTCTGGGGCCAACGTCCTGACTTTC. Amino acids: CASSPDNSGANVLTF.

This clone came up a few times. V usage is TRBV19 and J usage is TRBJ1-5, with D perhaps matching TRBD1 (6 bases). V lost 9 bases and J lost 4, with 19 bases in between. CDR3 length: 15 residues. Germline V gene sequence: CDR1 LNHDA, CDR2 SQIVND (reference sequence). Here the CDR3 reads CASHPGRDINQPQHF. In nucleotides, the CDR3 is TGTGCCAGCCACCCTGGCAGGGACATTAATCAGCCCCAGCATTTT.

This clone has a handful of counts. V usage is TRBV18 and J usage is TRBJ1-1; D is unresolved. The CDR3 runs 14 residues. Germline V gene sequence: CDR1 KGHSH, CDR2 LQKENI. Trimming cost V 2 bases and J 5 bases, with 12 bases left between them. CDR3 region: CASSPREVGTEAFF. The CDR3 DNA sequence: TGTGCCAGCTCACCAAGGGAGGTGGGAACTGAAGCTTTCTTT.

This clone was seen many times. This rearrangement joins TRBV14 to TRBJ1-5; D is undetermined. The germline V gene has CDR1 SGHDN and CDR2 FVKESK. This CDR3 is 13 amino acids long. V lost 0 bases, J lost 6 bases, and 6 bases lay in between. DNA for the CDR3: TGTGCCAGCAGCCAAGATCTTAGTCAGCCCCAGCATTTT. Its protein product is CASSQDLSQPQHF.

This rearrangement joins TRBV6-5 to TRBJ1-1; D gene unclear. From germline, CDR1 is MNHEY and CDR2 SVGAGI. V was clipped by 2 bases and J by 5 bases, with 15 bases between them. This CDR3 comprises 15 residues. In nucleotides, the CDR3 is TGTGCCAGCAGTTACGAAACGAGGGCCGGGACTGAAGCTTTCTTT. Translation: CASSYETRAGTEAFF.

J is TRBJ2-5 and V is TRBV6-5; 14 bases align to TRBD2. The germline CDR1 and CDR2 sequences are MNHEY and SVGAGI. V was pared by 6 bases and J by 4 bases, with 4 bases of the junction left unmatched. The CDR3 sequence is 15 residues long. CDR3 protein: CASSLGLAGGETQYF. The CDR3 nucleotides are TGTGCCAGCAGCCTCGGACTAGCGGGGGGAGAGACCCAGTACTTC.

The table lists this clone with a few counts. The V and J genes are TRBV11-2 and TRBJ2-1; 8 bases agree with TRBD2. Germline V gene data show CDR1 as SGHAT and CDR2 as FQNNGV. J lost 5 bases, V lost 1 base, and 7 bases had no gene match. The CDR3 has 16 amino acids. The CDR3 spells CASSLVVAGLDNEQFF. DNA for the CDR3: TGTGCCAGCAGCTTAGTTGTAGCGGGGCTAGACAATGAGCAGTTCTTC.

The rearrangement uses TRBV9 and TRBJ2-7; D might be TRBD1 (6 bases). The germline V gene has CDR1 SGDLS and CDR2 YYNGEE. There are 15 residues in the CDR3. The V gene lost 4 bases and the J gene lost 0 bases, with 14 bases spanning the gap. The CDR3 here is CASSSKTGLSYEQYF. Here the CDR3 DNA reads TGTGCCAGCAGCTCCAAGACAGGCCTCTCCTACGAGCAGTACTTC.

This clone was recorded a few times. CDR3 DNA sequence: TGTGCCAGCAGCGCCAGGACAGGGGGAAACACCATATATTTT. It encodes CASSARTGGNTIYF. This chain joins TRBV9 and TRBJ1-3; 8 nucleotides match TRBD1. The CDR3 spans 14 residues. The V gene end was trimmed by 3 bases and the J gene end by 4 bases; junction bases not matched to a gene: 3. Per germline, CDR1 SGDLS and CDR2 YYNGEE.

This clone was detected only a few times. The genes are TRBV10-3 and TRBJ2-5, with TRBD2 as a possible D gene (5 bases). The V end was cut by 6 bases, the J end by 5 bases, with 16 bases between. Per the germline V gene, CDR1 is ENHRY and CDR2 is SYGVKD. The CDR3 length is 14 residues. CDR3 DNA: TGTGCCATCAGCCCTAATGGACTGGAGGAGACCCAGTACTTC. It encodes CAISPNGLEETQYF.

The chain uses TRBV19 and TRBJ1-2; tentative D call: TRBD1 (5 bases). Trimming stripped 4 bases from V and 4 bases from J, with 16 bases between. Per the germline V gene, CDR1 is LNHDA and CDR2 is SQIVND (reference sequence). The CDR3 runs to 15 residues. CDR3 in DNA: TGTGCCAGTAGTACCCCGGGAGATAGGGGCTATGGCTACACCTTC. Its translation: CASSTPGDRGYGYTF.

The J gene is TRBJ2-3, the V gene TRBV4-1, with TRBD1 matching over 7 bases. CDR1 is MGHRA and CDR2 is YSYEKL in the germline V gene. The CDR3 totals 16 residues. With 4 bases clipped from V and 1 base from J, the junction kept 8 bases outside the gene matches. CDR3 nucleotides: TGCGCCAGCAGCCCTCCGACAGGGTTCCGCACAGATACGCAGTATTTT. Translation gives CASSPPTGFRTDTQYF.

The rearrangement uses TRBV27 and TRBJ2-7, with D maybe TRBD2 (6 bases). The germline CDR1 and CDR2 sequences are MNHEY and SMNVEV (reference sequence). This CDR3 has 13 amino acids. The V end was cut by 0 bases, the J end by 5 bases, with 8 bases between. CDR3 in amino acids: CASSLSSGDEQYF. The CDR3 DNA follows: TGTGCCAGCAGTTTATCTTCGGGGGACGAGCAGTACTTC.